This is a list of T cell receptor beta chains from one sample in a study of regulatory T cells in long-lasting Graves disease. MiXCR, applied by TCRdb to the multiplex PCR reads, yields one record per CDR3 protein. The sample has over 500,000 distinct CDR3 sequences, 15% to 20% seen once. These data were also reused for a study on T cells in Graves' hyperthyroidism and ophthalmopathy.

Sequences were derived from peripheral blood mononuclear cells (PBMCs), sampled at new diagnosis, from a patient treated with antithyroid drugs. These receptors originate from a man aged 18 to 30 with Graves disease. Each CDR3 is given with its conserved first and last residue. The order of the fields is D gene, clone size, V gene, J gene, CDR3 DNA, CDR3 protein. D genes are given only for firm matches. Some rows mark clone size as missing; the rest say once, few, many or name a class of expanded clone.

-	-	TRBV27	TRBJ2-3	TGTGCCAGCAGTTTCATGGCGGGATCGTCAGATACGCAGTATTTT	CASSFMAGSSDTQYF
-	many	TRBV27	TRBJ2-7	TGTGCCAGCAGCTGGGGACCCTCCTACGAGCAGTACTTC	CASSWGPSYEQYF
TRBD2	-	TRBV5-5	TRBJ2-5	TGTGCCAGCAGGCCCCGGGACTACCAGGAGACCCAGTACTTC	CASRPRDYQETQYF
TRBD2	many	TRBV6-2/TRBV6-3	TRBJ2-4	TGTGCCAGCAGTTACTCGACATCTAGCGGGAGCTCCTGGTACTTC	CASSYSTSSGSSWYF
-	many	TRBV5-1	TRBJ2-5	TGCGCCAGCAGCTTCGGGCAGGCCACCGGAGAGACCCAGTACTTC	CASSFGQATGETQYF
-	few	TRBV20-1	TRBJ1-1	TGCAGTGCTAGAGATAAAGAGGGGGGGACTGTAACTGAAGCTTTCTTT	CSARDKEGGTVTEAFF
-	once	TRBV5-8	TRBJ2-3	TGTGCCAGCAGCTTGACAGCGGGCCACACAGATACGCAGTATTTT	CASSLTAGHTDTQYF
TRBD2	-	TRBV10-3	TRBJ2-7	TGTGCCATCAGTGACCGGGTGGCTAGCGGGACCTATTACGAGCAGTACTTC	CAISDRVASGTYYEQYF
TRBD2	few	TRBV20-1	TRBJ2-1	TGCAGTGCAATGCCCTTTAGCGGGAAAGGTTATAATGAGCAGTTCTTC	CSAMPFSGKGYNEQFF
-	few	TRBV27	TRBJ2-1	TGTGCCAGCAGCAATGGGGGTGGGTACAATGAGCAGTTCTTC	CASSNGGGYNEQFF
-	many	TRBV18	TRBJ2-7	TGTGCCAGCTCGCATGCTGAGCGATACGAGCAGTACTTC	CASSHAERYEQYF
-	many	TRBV29-1	TRBJ1-4	TGCAGCGTTGCGTTGGGTGAAAAACTGTTTTTT	CSVALGEKLFF
-	-	TRBV5-1	TRBJ2-7	TGCGCCAGCAGCTTGCGGTTGGAAAATACCTGCGAGCAGTACTTC	CASSLRLENTCEQYF
TRBD2	few	TRBV20-1	TRBJ2-1	TGCAGTGCTAGTCCATCTCTAGCGGGAGCGTTTCACTCCTACAATGAGCAGTTCTTC	CSASPSLAGAFHSYNEQFF
-	many	TRBV6-1	TRBJ1-2	TGTGCCAGCAGTGGAACTACAGGGTTTGCCTATGGCTACACCTTC	CASSGTTGFAYGYTF
-	-	TRBV27	TRBJ2-7	TGTGCCAGCAGTTCCGGGACCGAGACCTACGAGCAGTACTTC	CASSSGTETYEQYF
-	-	TRBV30	TRBJ1-2	TGTGCCTGGAGGCCCCATGGCTACACCTTC	CAWRPHGYTF
-	-	TRBV4-1	TRBJ2-2	TGTGCCAGCAGCCCCGAGGGCCGATTGAACACCGGGGAGCTGTTTTTT	CASSPEGRLNTGELFF
-	-	TRBV7-2	TRBJ2-7	TGTGCCAGCAGCTTACCCCCTAGAGACGAGCAGTACTTC	CASSLPPRDEQYF
TRBD2	-	TRBV18	TRBJ2-3	TGTGCCAGCTCACCAAGGATAGCGGGAGGATTAGATACGCAGTATTTT	CASSPRIAGGLDTQYF
-	-	TRBV15	TRBJ2-2	TGTGCCACCAGCAGACTGAACACCGGGGAGCTGTTTTTT	CATSRLNTGELFF
-	large	TRBV20-1	TRBJ2-2	TGCAGTGCTAGATACGATGGGGAGCTGTTTTTT	CSARYDGELFF
TRBD1	-	TRBV3-1	TRBJ1-3	TGTGCCAGCAGCCAGGGGACAGGCGAAAACACCATATATTTT	CASSQGTGENTIYF
-	-	TRBV19	TRBJ1-2	TGTGCCAGTAGTATTGCAGAAGGACACTCATGGGGCTACACCTTC	CASSIAEGHSWGYTF
-	few	TRBV19	TRBJ2-1	TGTGCCAGTAGTATAACCTACAATGAGCAGTTCTTC	CASSITYNEQFF
TRBD1	few	TRBV7-9	TRBJ1-1	TGTGCCAGCAGCTCTCTACAGGGGAGCGGTGAAGCTTTCTTT	CASSSLQGSGEAFF
-	few	TRBV20-1	TRBJ1-3	TGCAGTGCTAGACGTGGAAACACCATATATTTT	CSARRGNTIYF
-	many	TRBV3-1	TRBJ1-2	TGTGCCAGCAGCCAAGATGGGCTCCCCTATGGCTACACCTTC	CASSQDGLPYGYTF
-	few	TRBV11-2	TRBJ2-7	TGTGCCAGCACCCTTCCCGCCTACGAGCAGTACTTC	CASTLPAYEQYF
-	few	TRBV27	TRBJ2-7	TGTGCCAGCAAGTTCCAGGGTAATTCCTACGAGCAGTACTTC	CASKFQGNSYEQYF
TRBD1	many	TRBV6-1	TRBJ2-5	TGTGCCACTCAAGGTCCCTCGTTAGGGACAGGGCAAGAGACCCAGTACTTC	CATQGPSLGTGQETQYF
-	many	TRBV30	TRBJ2-5	TGTGCCTGGAGTGTACAGGAGAAAGAGACCCAGTACTTC	CAWSVQEKETQYF
TRBD2	few	TRBV5-1	TRBJ2-3	TGCGCCAGCAGCTTGGCGACTAGCGGGGGAGGAGATACGCAGTATTTT	CASSLATSGGGDTQYF
-	-	TRBV10-3	TRBJ1-1	TGTGCCATCAGGGGATCGACGGTGAAGAACACTGAAGCTTTCTTT	CAIRGSTVKNTEAFF
TRBD2	few	TRBV6-5	TRBJ2-7	TGTGCCAGCAGTTACTCGCCGTTTAGCGGGACGTACGAGCAGTACTTC	CASSYSPFSGTYEQYF
TRBD2	many	TRBV7-3	TRBJ2-3	TGTGCCAGCAGCTTAGGCGGGAGTGTCACAGATACGCAGTATTTT	CASSLGGSVTDTQYF
-	few	TRBV3-1	TRBJ2-1	TGTGCCAGCAGCCAAGTCTTTACGGGGTCCTCCTACAATGAGCAGTTCTTC	CASSQVFTGSSYNEQFF
-	many	TRBV28	TRBJ2-3	TGTGCCAGCAGTTTATTAGCTCGGGAAGCAGATACGCAGTATTTT	CASSLLAREADTQYF
-	-	TRBV5-8	TRBJ2-2	TGTGCCAGCAGCTTGCGGGGAGAGGTCGTCGGGGAGCTGTTTTTT	CASSLRGEVVGELFF
TRBD1	many	TRBV11-2	TRBJ2-2	TGTGCCAGCAGCTTAGGTTTGGGACAGGGAAACACCGGGGAGCTGTTTTTT	CASSLGLGQGNTGELFF
TRBD1	many	TRBV7-9	TRBJ2-7	TGTGCCAGCAGCTTCGAACAGGGGGTGCGCGAGCAGTACTTC	CASSFEQGVREQYF
TRBD2	many	TRBV13	TRBJ2-1	TGTGCCACGGAGACAGCTCCCGGGACTAGCGGGAGGGCCCTCAATGAGCAGTTCTTC	CATETAPGTSGRALNEQFF